This T cell receptor (beta chain) was retrieved from a study of shared clonotypes between healthy human individuals. Study conclusions and caveats: In contrast to clonotypes shared by all four donors, non-shared clonotypes had lower generation probabilities.

CDR1 and CDR2 (germline): MDHEN, SYDVKM. The V gene end was trimmed by 6 bases and the J gene end by 1 base; junction bases not matched to a gene: 3. The CDR3 extends over 13 amino acids. The naive CD8 population came from CD45RO-negative cells selected for CCR7, without terminally differentiated effector memory CD45RA+ cells. Points on this clone: The antigen is unknown.

The protocol was immunoSEQ multiplex PCR, while the TCRdb copy is restricted to in-frame clones and leaves out a portion. The table shows about 2 million clones, with about 95% occurring only once. Sequencing input: naive CD8+ T cells sorted from blood. J is TRBJ2-7 and V is TRBV28; 7 bases fit TRBD1. The receptor was derived from a man between 18 and 29 years old in good health. The CDR3 spells CASRVQGSYEQYF. CDR3 sequence (DNA): TGTGCCAGCAGAGTACAGGGGTCCTACGAGCAGTACTTC.